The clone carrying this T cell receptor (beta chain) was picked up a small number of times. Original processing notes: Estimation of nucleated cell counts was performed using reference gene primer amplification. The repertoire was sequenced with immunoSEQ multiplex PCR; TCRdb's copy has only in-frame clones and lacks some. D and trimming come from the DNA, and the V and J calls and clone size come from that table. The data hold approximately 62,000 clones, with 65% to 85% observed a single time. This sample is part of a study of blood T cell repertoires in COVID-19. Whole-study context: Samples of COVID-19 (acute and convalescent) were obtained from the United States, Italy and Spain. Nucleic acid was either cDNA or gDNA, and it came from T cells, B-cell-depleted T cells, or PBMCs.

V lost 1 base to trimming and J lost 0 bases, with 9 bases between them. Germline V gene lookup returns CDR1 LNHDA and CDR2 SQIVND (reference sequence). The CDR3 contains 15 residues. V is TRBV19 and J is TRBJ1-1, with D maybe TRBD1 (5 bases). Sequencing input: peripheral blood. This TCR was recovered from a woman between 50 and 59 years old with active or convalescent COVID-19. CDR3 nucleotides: TGTGCCAGTAGTATAGGACAGTACATGAACACTGAAGCTTTCTTT. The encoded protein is CASSIGQYMNTEAFF.